The 6 T cell receptor beta chains given below trace back to one sample, sequenced in a study of beta chain features in type 1 diabetes. Expressed TCRB transcripts were sequenced because the entire RNA isolate underwent reverse transcription. TCRdb's table, derived via immunoSEQ multiplex PCR, lists solely in-frame clones and lacks some. Altogether about 330,000 clones are present, 11% being singletons, with the ten largest covering roughly 0.014%. Input material: naive CD4+ T cells from blood. The receptors were gathered from a woman aged 25 to 45 in good health.

The J gene is TRBJ2-5, the V gene TRBV18; 9 bases line up with TRBD1. This CDR3 is 17 amino acids long. From germline, CDR1 is KGHSH and CDR2 LQKENI. Trimming took 0 bases from V and 2 from J; bases not matched to a gene: 7. The CDR3 loop is CASSPPGTGPSQETQYF. In DNA form, the CDR3 reads TGTGCCAGCTCACCACCTGGGACAGGGCCTTCTCAAGAGACCCAGTACTTC.

This clone was detected only a few times. This chain uses TRBV18 with TRBJ1-2; unclear D gene. The CDR3 has 13 residues. Germline assignment: CDR1 KGHSH and CDR2 LQKENI. Trimming shortened V by 1 base and J by 6 bases, and 9 bases separated the two germline ends. The CDR3 here is CASSPQDGDGYTF. CDR3 DNA: TGTGCCAGCTCACCACAGGATGGAGATGGCTACACCTTC.

This clone was seen a few times. This same CDR3 is encoded by further DNA sequences in the sample. This chain uses TRBV29-1 with TRBJ1-2; 8 bases are shared with TRBD1. This CDR3 is 12 amino acids long. The germline V gene has CDR1 SQVTM and CDR2 ANQGSEA. V shed 3 bases, J shed 4 bases, and the junction held 1 base outside the gene matches. CDR3 coding DNA: TGCAGCGTTGATACAGGGGGCTATGGCTACACCTTC. Its translation is CSVDTGGYGYTF. Looking up the rest from reference TRBV29-1 and TRBJ1-2 gives the full variable domain: SAVISQKPSRDICQRGTSLTIQCQVDSQVTMMFWYRQQPGQSLTLIATANQGSEATYESGFVIDKFPISRPNLTFSTLTVSNMSPEDSSIYLCSVDTGGYGYTFGSGTRLTVV.

This clone was detected a few times. The genes are TRBV19 and TRBJ2-3; 8 bases are shared with TRBD2. Germline V gene data show CDR1 as LNHDA and CDR2 as SQIVND (reference sequence). The CDR3 runs 17 residues. V shed 3 bases, J shed 2 bases, and the junction held 10 bases outside the gene matches. The CDR3 DNA sequence: TGTGCCAGTAGTATCGCCGCGGTAGCGGGGAACACAGATACGCAGTATTTT. This codes for CASSIAAVAGNTDTQYF.

This clone was seen a few times. This sequence joins TRBV14 and TRBJ2-1, with TRBD2 matching over 12 bases. This CDR3 region has 14 residues. The V gene's germline CDR1 is SGHDN and CDR2 FVKESK. Trimming took 6 bases from V and 7 from J; bases not matched to a gene: 4. The CDR3 sequence is CASRRTSGRNEQFF. CDR3 coding DNA: TGTGCCAGCAGGCGCACTAGCGGGAGGAATGAGCAGTTCTTC.

The chain couples TRBV19 to TRBJ2-4; TRBD1 matches 10 bases. The ends lost 5 bases at V and 0 bases at J; junction bases unmatched: 7. In germline, CDR1 is LNHDA, CDR2 SQIVND (reference sequence). The CDR3 contains 17 residues. The CDR3 coding sequence is TGTGCCAGTAGTGCCGTAGGGACAGGGGCAGCCAAAAACATTCAGTACTTC. It translates to CASSAVGTGAAKNIQYF. The full variable domain, its missing parts supplied by reference TRBV19 and TRBJ2-4, is DGGITQSPKYLFRKEGQNVTLSCEQNLNHDAMYWYRQDPGQGLRLIYYSQIVNDFQKGDIAEGYSVSREKKESFPLTVTSAQKNPTAFYLCASSAVGTGAAKNIQYFGAGTRLSVL.